These 5 T cell receptor beta chains were sequenced from one sample in a study of CD8 T cells in ankylosing spondylitis. Each CDR3 protein gets one entry after TCRdb re-called the 5' RACE reads with MiXCR. The sample holds about 800,000 distinct CDR3 sequences, 12% seen once. These TCRs are of unknown antigen specificity. Study observations and caveats: About 8 highly homologous variants made up a TCR beta motif, and this motif appeared characteristic of ankylosing spondylitis blood.

Sequencing was carried out using blood, either unsorted or a sorted T cell fraction (not recorded which). The source of these receptors is a male donor with ankylosing spondylitis.

The chain links TRBV20-1 to TRBJ2-7, with D maybe TRBD2 (6 bases). The V and J ends lost 2 bases and 5 bases respectively, with 16 bases between them. CDR3 length: 14 residues. Germline CDR1 DFQATT, CDR2 SNEGSKA (reference sequence). CDR3 sequence: CSARNRRGIHEQYF. CDR3 bases: TGCAGTGCTAGAAATCGGAGGGGCATCCACGAGCAGTACTTC.

This clonotype was counted many times. The CDR3 here is CSARLSGRAIDTQYF. The CDR3 nucleotides read TGCAGTGCTAGACTTAGCGGGAGGGCCATAGATACGCAGTATTTT. The V gene is TRBV20-1, the J gene TRBJ2-3, with 11 bases that match TRBD2. The CDR3 runs to 15 residues. CDR1 and CDR2 (germline): DFQATT, SNEGSKA (reference sequence). V was clipped by 2 bases and J by 5 bases; unmatched bases: 6.

The chain combines TRBV12-5 with TRBJ2-1; D is perhaps TRBD1 (5 bases). Looked up from germline, CDR1 is LGHNT and CDR2 is FRNRAP. The V and J ends lost 0 bases and 9 bases respectively, with 9 bases between them. This CDR3 contains 13 residues. CDR3 residues: CASGLVQGGEQFF. In nucleotides, the CDR3 is TGTGCTAGTGGTTTGGTCCAGGGCGGTGAGCAGTTCTTC.

This clonotype was counted only a few times. The chain employs TRBV6-2 or TRBV6-3 and TRBJ2-2; D gene uncertain. Trimming removed 2 bases at V and 4 bases at J, with 17 bases between. Germline CDR1 reads MNHEY; CDR2 reads SVGEGT. The CDR3 has 17 residues. The CDR3 sequence: CASSYAGSGRSTGELFF. The CDR3 region has the DNA TGTGCCAGCAGTTACGCTGGGTCCGGCAGAAGCACCGGGGAGCTGTTTTTT.

This clonotype was counted at least ten times. The chain recombines TRBV12-3 or TRBV12-4 with TRBJ2-7; D is undetermined. The ends were cut back, 3 bases at V and 1 base at J, with 4 bases in the middle. The length of the CDR3 is 12 residues. This CDR3 is CASSFRSYEQYF. As DNA, the CDR3 is TGTGCCAGCAGTTTTAGGTCCTACGAGCAGTACTTC.